This TCR beta chain was identified during a study of T cell responses to AZD1222 COVID-19 vaccine. The data were produced by immunoSEQ multiplex PCR, yet TCRdb's version contains in-frame clones alone and is incomplete. The sample holds about 110,000 clones; more than 70% are singletons and the top ten take less than 3.5%. Germline assignment: CDR1 MNHEY and CDR2 SVGEGT. This CDR3 is 15 amino acids long. J lost 2 bases, V lost 5 bases, and 6 bases had no gene match. This receptor was taken from an adult in good health. The chain uses TRBV6-2 or TRBV6-3 and TRBJ2-7, with TRBD1 identical over 10 bases. The source was peripheral blood, collected on day 0 of AZD1222 vaccination. The CDR3: CASSQQGQGTYEQYF. In DNA, the CDR3 is TGTGCCAGCAGTCAACAGGGACAGGGGACCTACGAGCAGTACTTC.